The present T cell receptor (beta chain) was sequenced within a study of blood T cell repertoires in COVID-19. Clones were read by immunoSEQ multiplex PCR, and TCRdb kept only the in-frame ones, dropping some. The sample gives roughly 100,000 clones, around 87% of which show up once; around 5% is in the top ten. Trimming took 2 bases from V and 0 from J, leaving 11 bases between them. CDR3 length: 16 amino acids. Germline V CDR1 and CDR2: SGHTA, FQGNSA. This receptor was obtained from a woman aged 45-59 years with COVID-19, enrolled during active disease. The rearrangement links TRBV7-2 to TRBJ1-5; D not certain. Sequenced material: peripheral blood. The CDR3: CASSLNLHLSNQPQHF. For the CDR3, the DNA is TGTGCCAGCAGCTTAAATTTACACCTTAGCAATCAGCCCCAGCATTTT.